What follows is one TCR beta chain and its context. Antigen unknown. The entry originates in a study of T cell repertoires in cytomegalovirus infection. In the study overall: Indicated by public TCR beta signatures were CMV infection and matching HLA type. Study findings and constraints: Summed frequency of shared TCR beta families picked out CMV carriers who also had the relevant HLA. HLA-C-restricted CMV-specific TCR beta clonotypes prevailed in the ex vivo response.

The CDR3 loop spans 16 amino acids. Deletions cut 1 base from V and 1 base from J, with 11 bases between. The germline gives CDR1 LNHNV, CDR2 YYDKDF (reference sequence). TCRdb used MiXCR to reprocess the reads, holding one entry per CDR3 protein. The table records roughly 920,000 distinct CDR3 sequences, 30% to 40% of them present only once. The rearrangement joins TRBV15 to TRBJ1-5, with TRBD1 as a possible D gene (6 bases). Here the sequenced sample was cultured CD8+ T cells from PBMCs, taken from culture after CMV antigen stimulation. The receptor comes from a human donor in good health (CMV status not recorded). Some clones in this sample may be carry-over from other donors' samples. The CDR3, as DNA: TGTGCCACCAGCAGAGGAGAAACAGGGAGCAATCAGCCCCAGCATTTT. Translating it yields CATSRGETGSNQPQHF.